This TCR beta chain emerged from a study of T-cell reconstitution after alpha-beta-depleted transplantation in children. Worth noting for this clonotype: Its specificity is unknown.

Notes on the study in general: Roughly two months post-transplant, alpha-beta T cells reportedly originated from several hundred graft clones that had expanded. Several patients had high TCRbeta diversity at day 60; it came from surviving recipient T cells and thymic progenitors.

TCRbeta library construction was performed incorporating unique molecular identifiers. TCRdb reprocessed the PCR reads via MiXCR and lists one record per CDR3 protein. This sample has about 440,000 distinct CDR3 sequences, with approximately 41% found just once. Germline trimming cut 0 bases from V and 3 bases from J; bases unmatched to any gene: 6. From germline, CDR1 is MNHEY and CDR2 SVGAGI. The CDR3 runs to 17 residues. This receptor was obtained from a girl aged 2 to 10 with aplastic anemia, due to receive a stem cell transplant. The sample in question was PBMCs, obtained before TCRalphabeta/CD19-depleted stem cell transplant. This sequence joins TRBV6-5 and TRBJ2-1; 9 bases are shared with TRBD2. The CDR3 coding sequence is TGTGCCAGCAGTTACTCGGTGCGGGAGGGACGCTACAATGAGCAGTTCTTC. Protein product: CASSYSVREGRYNEQFF.